These 8 T cell receptor beta chains came from one sample sequenced in a study of shared clonotypes between healthy human individuals. Some clones are missing from TCRdb's copy, which holds only in-frame ones; the method was immunoSEQ multiplex PCR. The data contain 950,000 to 1,200,000 clones, about 80% of them singletons. The sample consisted of memory CD4+ T cells from PBMCs. The subset denotes: CD45RA-negative fraction. These TCRs come from a young man in good health. Some clones in this sample may be carry-over from other donors' samples.

The CDR3 nucleotides read TGTGCCAGCTCACCAGGAAGGGACAGGGGGCCTTATGGCTACACCTTC. Protein product: CASSPGRDRGPYGYTF. The chain links TRBV18 to TRBJ1-2, with TRBD1 matching over 12 bases. V trimming: 2 bases; J trimming: 5 bases; junction bases outside the gene matches: 6. The CDR3 runs 16 residues. CDR1 and CDR2 (germline): KGHSH, LQKENI.

Of note for this clone: This specimen includes other DNA sequences encoding the same CDR3. The chain is built from TRBV6-1 and TRBJ2-7, with D unclear. The V and J ends lost 6 bases and 4 bases respectively, with 7 bases between them. The germline CDR1 and CDR2 sequences are MNHNS and SASEGT. The CDR3 covers 11 residues. CDR3: CASSLRYEQYF. CDR3 sequence (DNA): TGTGCCAGCAGCCTTAGATACGAGCAGTACTTC.

This chain connects TRBV7-9 to TRBJ1-2, with TRBD1 matching 8 bases. Germline V gene sequence: CDR1 SEHNR, CDR2 FQNEAQ (reference sequence). V shed 5 bases and J 0 bases; nucleotides not matched to a gene: 8. The CDR3 contains 16 residues. The CDR3 nucleotides read TGTGCCAGCAGCACCACCGGGACAGGTTCTAACTATGGCTACACCTTC. Protein: CASSTTGTGSNYGYTF.

V usage is TRBV19 and J usage is TRBJ1-5; D not certain. The length of the CDR3 is 13 residues. Between the trimmed V and J ends, which lost 5 bases and 7 bases, there was a span of 12 bases. Germline assignment: CDR1 LNHDA and CDR2 SQIVND (reference sequence). The CDR3 region has the DNA TGTGCCAGTAGTCGGGCGGGAGGCCAGCCCCAGCATTTT. Translated: CASSRAGGQPQHF.

The chain employs TRBV28 and TRBJ2-5, with D perhaps matching TRBD2 (6 bases). V shed 4 bases and J shed 5 bases, with 20 bases lying between them. The CDR3 spans 16 residues. The germline V gene encodes CDR1 MDHEN and CDR2 SYDVKM. In DNA form, the CDR3 reads TGTGCCAGCAGTTCTGGGAGGACCCCCGGGTGGGAGACCCAGTACTTC. Its translation is CASSSGRTPGWETQYF.

The chain is built from TRBV7-2 and TRBJ2-2, with a weak D call TRBD2 (8 bases). The V gene's germline CDR1 is SGHTA and CDR2 FQGNSA. CDR3 length: 15 residues. The germline V and J ends were trimmed by 5 bases and 9 bases, with 19 bases remaining between them. CDR3 nucleotide sequence: TGTGCCAGCAGCCGCCCGGGACTAGGGGGCCGGGAGCTGTTTTTT. Its translation: CASSRPGLGGRELFF.

V is TRBV11-2 and J is TRBJ2-6, with D perhaps being TRBD1 or TRBD2 (5 bases each). There are 17 residues in the CDR3. V was pared by 5 bases and J by 5 bases, with 19 bases between. Germline CDR1 is SGHAT and CDR2 is FQNNGV. The CDR3 loop reads CASSRAAGSLWANVLTF. Written as DNA, the CDR3 is TGTGCCAGCAGCCGGGCGGCAGGGAGTCTCTGGGCCAACGTCCTGACTTTC.

The chain uses TRBV25-1 and TRBJ2-5, with 10 bases aligning to TRBD2. The germline CDR1 and CDR2 sequences are MGHDK and SYGVNS. The CDR3 runs 18 residues. With V trimmed by 1 base and J by 5 bases, 13 bases remained unmatched. CDR3 region: CASSESRLAGVGRETQYF. For the CDR3, the DNA is TGTGCCAGCAGTGAATCGAGGCTAGCGGGAGTAGGGAGGGAGACCCAGTACTTC. The variable domain in full, completed from reference TRBV25-1 and TRBJ2-5, reads EADIYQTPRYLVIGTGKKITLECSQTMGHDKMYWYQQDPGMELHLIHYSYGVNSTEKGDLSSESTVSRIRTEHFPLTLESARPSHTSQYLCASSESRLAGVGRETQYFGPGTRLLVL.